The sequence of this T cell receptor beta chain was determined in a study of blood T cell repertoires in COVID-19. For the study at large: Samples taken during acute and convalescent COVID-19 were collected in the United States, Italy and Spain.

Germline CDR1 is MNHEY and CDR2 is SVGAGI. The CDR3 runs 14 residues. V was pared by 5 bases and J by 4 bases, with 12 bases between. Authors' methods: By means of reference gene primer amplification, nucleated cell counts were estimated. TCRdb's table, derived via immunoSEQ multiplex PCR, lists solely in-frame clones and lacks some. The DNA was the basis for D and trimming; V, J and clone size are from that table. The data show 70,000 or so clones, 90% seen once. This chain joins TRBV6-5 and TRBJ1-3; a weak D match, TRBD1 (5 bases). Sequencing was performed on peripheral blood. This receptor was taken from a woman younger than 35 with acute or convalescent COVID-19. Here the CDR3 DNA reads TGTGCCAGCAGTCTCGGGGGTCAAGGAAACACCATATATTTT. This codes for CASSLGGQGNTIYF.